The T cell receptor beta chain described here comes from a study of T cell changes during pregnancy in multiple sclerosis. Unmatched junction bases numbered 15, after V lost 6 bases and J lost 4 bases. CDR1 SQVTM and CDR2 ANQGSEA come from the germline V gene. There are 16 residues in the CDR3. Method: immunoSEQ multiplex PCR; TCRdb's copy keeps in-frame clones and lacks some. Among approximately 70,000 clones listed, roughly 92% were seen once. The chain links TRBV29-1 to TRBJ2-3; TRBD2 matches 8 bases. The TCR was taken from a female donor with multiple sclerosis, enrolled in a pregnancy study. The material was peripheral blood, obtained in the second trimester of pregnancy. Here the CDR3 reads CSVRPGTRGPADTQYF. As DNA, the CDR3 is TGCAGCGTCCGACCCGGGACTAGAGGTCCCGCAGATACGCAGTATTTT.